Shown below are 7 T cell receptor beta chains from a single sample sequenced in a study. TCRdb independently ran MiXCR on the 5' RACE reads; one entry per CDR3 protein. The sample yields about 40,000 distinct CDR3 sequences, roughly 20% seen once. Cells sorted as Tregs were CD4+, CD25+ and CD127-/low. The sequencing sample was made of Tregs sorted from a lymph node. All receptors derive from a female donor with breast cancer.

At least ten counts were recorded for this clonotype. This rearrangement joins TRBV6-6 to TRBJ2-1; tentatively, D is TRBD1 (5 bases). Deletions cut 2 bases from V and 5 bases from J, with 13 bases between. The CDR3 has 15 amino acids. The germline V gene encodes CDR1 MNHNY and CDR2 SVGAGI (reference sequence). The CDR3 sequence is CASSYRGLVNNEQFF. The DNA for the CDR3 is TGTGCCAGCAGTTACAGGGGTCTAGTCAACAATGAGCAGTTCTTC.

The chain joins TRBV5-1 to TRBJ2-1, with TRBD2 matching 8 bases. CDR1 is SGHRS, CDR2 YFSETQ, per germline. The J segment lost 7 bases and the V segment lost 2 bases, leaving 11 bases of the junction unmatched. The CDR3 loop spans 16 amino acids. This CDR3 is CASSFGQAGVVNEQFF. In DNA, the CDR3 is TGCGCCAGCAGCTTTGGACAAGCGGGAGTAGTAAATGAGCAGTTCTTC. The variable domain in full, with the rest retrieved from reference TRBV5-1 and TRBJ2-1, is KAGVTQTPRYLIKTRGQQVTLSCSPISGHRSVSWYQQTPGQGLQFLFEYFSETQRNKGNFPGRFSGRQFSNSRSEMNVSTLELGDSALYLCASSFGQAGVVNEQFFGPGTRLTVL.

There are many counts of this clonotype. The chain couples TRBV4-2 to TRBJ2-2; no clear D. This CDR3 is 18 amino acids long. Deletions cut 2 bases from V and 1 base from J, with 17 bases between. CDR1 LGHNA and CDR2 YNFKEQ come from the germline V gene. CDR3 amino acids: CASSQHPEASENTGELFF. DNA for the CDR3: TGTGCCAGCAGCCAACACCCTGAGGCGAGCGAGAACACCGGGGAGCTGTTTTTT.

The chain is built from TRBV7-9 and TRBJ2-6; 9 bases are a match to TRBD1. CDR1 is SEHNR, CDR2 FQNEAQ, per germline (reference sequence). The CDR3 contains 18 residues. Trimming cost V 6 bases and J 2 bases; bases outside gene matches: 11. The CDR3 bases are TGTGCCAGCAGAACCACCGGGACAGGGAGAGCTGGGGCCAACGTCCTGACTTTC. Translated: CASRTTGTGRAGANVLTF.

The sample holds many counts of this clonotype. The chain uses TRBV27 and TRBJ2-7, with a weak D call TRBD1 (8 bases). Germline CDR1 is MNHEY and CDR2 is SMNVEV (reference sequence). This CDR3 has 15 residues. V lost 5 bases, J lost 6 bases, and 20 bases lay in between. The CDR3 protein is CASSERDRSNSEQYF. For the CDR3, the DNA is TGTGCCAGCAGTGAGCGGGACAGGTCTAATAGCGAGCAGTACTTC.

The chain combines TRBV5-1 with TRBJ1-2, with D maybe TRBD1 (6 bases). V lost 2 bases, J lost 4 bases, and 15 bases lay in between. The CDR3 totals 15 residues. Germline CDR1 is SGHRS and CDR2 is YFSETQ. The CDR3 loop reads CASSFIGGRRYGYTF. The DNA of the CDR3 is TGCGCCAGCAGCTTTATTGGGGGGCGTCGCTATGGCTACACCTTC.

The CDR3 coding sequence is TGTGCCAGCAGCCTATCCGGGGCGGGAGGTTCCTACGAGCAGTACTTC. This gives the protein CASSLSGAGGSYEQYF. This chain links TRBV5-6 with TRBJ2-7; TRBD2 agrees at 8 bases. Germline V gene sequence: CDR1 SGHDT, CDR2 YYEEEE. J was trimmed by 1 base and V by 4 bases; bases with no gene match: 10. CDR3 length equals 16 residues.